The 18 T cell receptor beta chains listed next were all sequenced from one sample in a study of PD-1 and CTLA-4 blockade in melanoma. Some clones are missing from TCRdb's copy, which holds only in-frame ones; the method was immunoSEQ multiplex PCR. The sample lists over 15,000 clones, 70% seen once, with roughly an eighth in the top ten. The specimen comprised CD8+ T cells from peripheral blood, sampled from a patient given anti-PD-1 treatment. These receptor sequences come from a human donor with melanoma.

This chain uses TRBV7-6 with TRBJ1-2; D is ambiguous. Trimming shortened V by 5 bases and J by 4 bases, and 5 bases separated the two germline ends. The CDR3 contains 11 residues. Germline V gene data show CDR1 as SGHVS and CDR2 as FNYEAQ. Written as DNA, the CDR3 is TGTGCCAGCAGCGTGACCTATGGCTACACCTTC. Protein product: CASSVTYGYTF.

This clone was observed a few times. The CDR3 loop reads CASGRVTIINEQFF. CDR3 DNA sequence: TGTGCCAGCGGGAGGGTAACGATCATCAATGAGCAGTTCTTC. The chain carries TRBV7-9 and TRBJ2-1, with 7 bases lining up with TRBD2. The germline gives CDR1 SEHNR, CDR2 FQNEAQ (reference sequence). The CDR3 has 14 amino acids. Germline trimming cut 8 bases from V and 6 bases from J; bases unmatched to any gene: 10.

The J gene is TRBJ2-1, the V gene TRBV30; D remains unclear. V dropped 0 bases and J dropped 9 bases, with 6 bases sitting between them. The CDR3 has 11 residues. Germline values: CDR1 GTSNPN, CDR2 SVGIG (reference sequence). The CDR3 DNA sequence: TGTGCCTGGAGTGTACTTGGTGAGCAGTTCTTC. This codes for CAWSVLGEQFF.

The chain combines TRBV6-4 with TRBJ2-3; D is unresolved. The germline gives CDR1 MRHNA, CDR2 SNTAGT. V was cut by 3 bases and J by 2 bases, with 18 bases left in between. The CDR3 loop spans 17 amino acids. CDR3 in amino acids: CASSEEGVGVVTDTQYF. The CDR3 DNA sequence: TGTGCCAGCAGTGAGGAAGGAGTCGGAGTCGTCACAGATACGCAGTATTTT.

The CDR3 DNA reads as TGTGCCAGCAGTCGAACAGGGAACTACAATGAGCAGTTCTTC. Its translation: CASSRTGNYNEQFF. This rearrangement joins TRBV27 to TRBJ2-1; TRBD1 is a possible D gene (6 bases). The germline gives CDR1 MNHEY, CDR2 SMNVEV (reference sequence). There are 14 residues in the CDR3. Trimming pared 5 bases from V and 3 bases from J, leaving 11 bases between.

Sample share makes this clone medium-sized. This chain uses TRBV2 with TRBJ1-5; TRBD1 matches 7 bases. The CDR3 is made up of 15 amino acids. Per germline, CDR1 SNHLY and CDR2 FYNNEI. The J segment lost 3 bases and the V segment lost 3 bases, leaving 5 bases of the junction unmatched. This CDR3 is CASSDPTGDNQPQHF. The CDR3 DNA reads as TGTGCCAGCAGTGACCCTACAGGGGACAATCAGCCCCAGCATTTT.

The chain combines TRBV9 with TRBJ2-2; TRBD2 matches 7 bases. The CDR3 has 14 amino acids. The V and J ends lost 3 bases and 5 bases, in that order; junction bases with no gene match: 4. In germline, CDR1 is SGDLS, CDR2 YYNGEE. CDR3 DNA sequence: TGTGCCAGCAGCGCGGGGGAGGGGACCGGGGAGCTGTTTTTT. It specifies CASSAGEGTGELFF.

A few counts support this clone. The J gene is TRBJ2-3, the V gene TRBV27; a possible D gene is TRBD1 (6 bases). The CDR3 has 15 amino acids. Trimming shortened V by 6 bases and J by 6 bases, and 19 bases separated the two germline ends. CDR1 and CDR2 from the germline V gene are MNHEY and SMNVEV (reference sequence). The CDR3 DNA reads TGTGCCAGCAGGGGGGCAGGCTTTTACGTCGATACGCAGTATTTT. Translating it yields CASRGAGFYVDTQYF.

The chain couples TRBV7-9 to TRBJ1-2; weak D call: TRBD1 (6 bases). This CDR3 comprises 15 residues. Germline V gene lookup returns CDR1 SEHNR and CDR2 FQNEAQ (reference sequence). V lost 1 base to trimming and J lost 1 base, with 10 bases between them. CDR3 DNA: TGTGCCAGCAGCTTAGGACAGGACCTTAACTATGGCTACACCTTC. The encoded protein is CASSLGQDLNYGYTF.

The rearrangement joins TRBV11-1 to TRBJ2-1; no clear D. Germline lookup yields CDR1 SGHAT and CDR2 FQDESV (reference sequence). CDR3 length: 13 residues. Trimming removed 5 bases at V and 6 bases at J, with 11 bases between. Here the CDR3 DNA reads TGTGCCAGCAGCGTAGGGTTTGGCAATGAGCAGTTCTTC. Translating it yields CASSVGFGNEQFF. Using reference TRBV11-1 and TRBJ2-1 for the parts outside the CDR3, the full variable domain is EAEVAQSPRYKITEKSQAVAFWCDPISGHATLYWYRQILGQGPELLVQFQDESVVDDSQLPKDRFSAERLKGVDSTLKIQPAELGDSAMYLCASSVGFGNEQFFGPGTRLTVL.

The rearrangement links TRBV9 to TRBJ1-6; D is undetermined. Trimming cost V 3 bases and J 14 bases, with 21 bases left between them. The CDR3 is made up of 15 amino acids. CDR1 SGDLS and CDR2 YYNGEE come from the germline V gene. CDR3 sequence: CASSDRAGSLPALHF. In nucleotides, the CDR3 is TGTGCCAGCAGCGACCGGGCGGGCTCTTTGCCGGCCCTCCACTTT.

Only a few counts were recorded for this clone. The rearrangement uses TRBV7-6 and TRBJ2-7; TRBD2 is a possible D gene (5 bases). Germline CDR1 and CDR2: SGHVS and FNYEAQ. The CDR3 extends over 15 amino acids. Trimming pared 5 bases from V and 3 bases from J, leaving 17 bases between. In DNA, the CDR3 is TGTGCCAGCAGCGACGGACTTCTCGAATTCTACGAGCAGTACTTC. Its translation is CASSDGLLEFYEQYF.

The gene calls are TRBV28 and TRBJ1-2; TRBD1 might be the D (6 bases). The V gene lost 6 bases and the J gene lost 8 bases, with 22 bases spanning the gap. The CDR3 length is 15 residues. Germline CDR1 is MDHEN and CDR2 is SYDVKM. CDR3 sequence (DNA): TGTGCCAGCAGGTCAACACGGGCAGGGGACCGCGGCTACACCTTC. Translated: CASRSTRAGDRGYTF.

This clone is medium-sized (0.01 to 0.1%) by share. The J gene is TRBJ2-5, the V gene TRBV11-3; D perhaps matches TRBD1 (5 bases). The CDR3 runs 15 residues. Trimming took 5 bases from V and 2 from J, leaving 15 bases between them. The V gene's germline CDR1 is SGHNT and CDR2 YENEEA. The CDR3 here is CASSIIDSPQETQYF. CDR3 coding DNA: TGTGCCAGCAGCATAATAGACAGCCCTCAAGAGACCCAGTACTTC.

The chain employs TRBV4-1 and TRBJ2-1; 11 bases match TRBD2. With 1 base clipped from V and 3 bases from J, the junction kept 2 bases outside the gene matches. In germline, CDR1 is MGHRA, CDR2 YSYEKL. The CDR3 consists of 16 residues. This chain's CDR3 is CASSQGGLADYNEQFF. The CDR3 coding sequence is TGCGCCAGCAGCCAAGGGGGACTAGCGGACTACAATGAGCAGTTCTTC.

A few counts support this clone. The chain is built from TRBV11-2 and TRBJ1-2; 7 bases are a match to TRBD1. This CDR3 has 17 residues. V lost 3 bases and J lost 2; bases outside the gene matches: 12. The V gene's germline CDR1 is SGHAT and CDR2 FQNNGV. This CDR3 reads CASSFDNPGTVNYGYTF. The CDR3 bases are TGTGCCAGCAGCTTCGACAACCCCGGGACAGTCAACTATGGCTACACCTTC. Full variable domain (missing parts from reference TRBV11-2 and TRBJ1-2): EAGVAQSPRYKIIEKRQSVAFWCNPISGHATLYWYQQILGQGPKLLIQFQNNGVVDDSQLPKDRFSAERLKGVDSTLKIQPAKLEDSAVYLCASSFDNPGTVNYGYTFGSGTRLTVV.

This clone appeared a single time. The chain combines TRBV19 with TRBJ1-1, with 10 bases that match TRBD1. The length of the CDR3 is 13 residues. Per the germline V gene, CDR1 is LNHDA and CDR2 is SQIVND (reference sequence). The ends lost 6 bases at V and 5 bases at J; junction bases unmatched: 3. The CDR3 is CASREGQGTEAFF. CDR3 nucleotide sequence: TGTGCCAGTAGGGAGGGACAGGGGACTGAAGCTTTCTTT.

The chain combines TRBV5-5 with TRBJ1-6, with 9 bases lining up with TRBD1. V was pared by 0 bases and J by 8 bases, with 9 bases of the junction left unmatched. This CDR3 contains 17 residues. Germline V gives CDR1 SGHKS, CDR2 YYEKEE (reference sequence). The CDR3 DNA reads as TGTGCCAGCAGCTTGGCTGGGGACAGGGAGTTTGATTCACCCCTCCACTTT. This codes for CASSLAGDREFDSPLHF.